This is a list of T cell receptor beta chains from one sample in a study of T cell changes during pregnancy in multiple sclerosis. Method: immunoSEQ multiplex PCR; TCRdb's copy keeps in-frame clones and lacks some. The table records about 38,000 clones, 94% of them present only once. The starting material was CD4+ T cells from peripheral blood mononuclear cells, obtained in the second trimester of pregnancy. These receptors all stem from a female donor with multiple sclerosis, enrolled in a pregnancy study. Both conserved end residues are part of each CDR3. Each record gives: clone size, D gene, V gene, J gene, CDR3 protein, CDR3 DNA. D genes are given only for firm matches. Clone size is stated in some rows and not others, as once, few, many or a class when expanded.

size: NA
D: NA
V: TRBV6-5
J: TRBJ2-3
CDR3: CASSLRRTDTQYF
DNA: TGTGCCAGCAGTTTGCGCAGGACAGATACGCAGTATTTT

size: once
D: NA
V: TRBV7-6
J: TRBJ2-5
CDR3: CASSFNRVGETQYF
DNA: TGTGCCAGCAGCTTCAACAGGGTAGGAGAGACCCAGTACTTC

size: once
D: NA
V: TRBV7-2
J: TRBJ1-1
CDR3: CASSLVGGSNTEAFF
DNA: TGTGCCAGCAGCTTAGTTGGGGGCTCGAACACTGAAGCTTTCTTT

size: NA
D: TRBD1
V: TRBV5-1
J: TRBJ1-6
CDR3: CASSLGDRGRNSPLHF
DNA: TGCGCCAGCAGCTTGGGGGACAGGGGCAGGAATTCACCCCTCCACTTT

size: NA
D: TRBD1
V: TRBV15
J: TRBJ1-3
CDR3: CATSRGTGAPGNTIYF
DNA: TGTGCCACCAGCAGGGGGACAGGCGCCCCTGGAAACACCATATATTTT

size: NA
D: TRBD1
V: TRBV7-8
J: TRBJ1-5
CDR3: CASSSQGGPNQPQHF
DNA: TGTGCCAGCAGCTCTCAGGGGGGACCCAATCAGCCCCAGCATTTT

size: NA
D: NA
V: TRBV2
J: TRBJ2-1
CDR3: CASRKGGGRSIDEQFF
DNA: TGTGCCAGCAGAAAAGGTGGGGGCCGATCCATTGATGAGCAGTTCTTC

size: NA
D: NA
V: TRBV7-2
J: TRBJ2-2
CDR3: CASSLVRSDTGELFF
DNA: TGTGCCAGCAGCTTAGTGAGAAGTGACACCGGGGAGCTGTTTTTT

size: NA
D: NA
V: TRBV19
J: TRBJ1-2
CDR3: CASGGAPSPNYGYTF
DNA: TGTGCCAGCGGGGGGGCACCATCTCCTAACTATGGCTACACCTTC

size: NA
D: NA
V: TRBV15
J: TRBJ1-4
CDR3: CATSRDRGDEKLFF
DNA: TGTGCCACCAGCAGAGACCGGGGGGATGAAAAACTGTTTTTT

size: NA
D: TRBD1
V: TRBV4-2
J: TRBJ1-2
CDR3: CASSQWGPGQATYGYTF
DNA: TGTGCCAGCAGCCAATGGGGCCCGGGACAGGCGACCTATGGCTACACCTTC

size: NA
D: NA
V: TRBV11-2
J: TRBJ1-3
CDR3: CASSLQGNSGNTIYF
DNA: TGTGCCAGCAGCTTACAGGGTAACTCTGGAAACACCATATATTTT

size: NA
D: NA
V: TRBV20-1
J: TRBJ1-2
CDR3: CSAHGRWGYTF
DNA: TGCAGTGCTCATGGGAGGTGGGGCTACACCTTC

size: NA
D: NA
V: TRBV2
J: TRBJ1-5
CDR3: CASRGGGRPQHF
DNA: TGTGCCAGCAGGGGGGGAGGGAGACCCCAGCATTTT

size: NA
D: TRBD1
V: TRBV5-1
J: TRBJ2-2
CDR3: CASSFLDRDTGELFF
DNA: TGCGCCAGCAGCTTCCTGGACAGGGACACCGGGGAGCTGTTTTTT

size: NA
D: NA
V: TRBV6-1
J: TRBJ2-2
CDR3: CASKRGGLNTGELFF
DNA: TGTGCCAGCAAGAGGGGGGGCCTAAACACCGGGGAGCTGTTTTTT

size: NA
D: TRBD2
V: TRBV18
J: TRBJ2-7
CDR3: CASSPLPGGSHYEQYF
DNA: TGTGCCAGCTCACCGCTACCGGGGGGGTCCCACTACGAGCAGTACTTC

size: NA
D: NA
V: TRBV18
J: TRBJ2-5
CDR3: CASSPSGETQYF
DNA: TGTGCCAGCTCACCGTCGGGTGAGACCCAGTACTTC

size: NA
D: TRBD2
V: TRBV28
J: TRBJ2-1
CDR3: CASSSLAGGRNEQFF
DNA: TGTGCCAGCAGTTCTCTAGCGGGAGGGCGGAATGAGCAGTTCTTC

size: once
D: TRBD1
V: TRBV11-2
J: TRBJ1-4
CDR3: CASSSGTGLLFF
DNA: TGTGCCAGCAGCTCGGGGACAGGGTTGCTGTTTTTT

size: NA
D: NA
V: TRBV5-1
J: TRBJ2-7
CDR3: CASSLGTRSSYEQYF
DNA: TGCGCCAGCAGCTTAGGGACTCGGAGCTCCTACGAGCAGTACTTC

size: NA
D: NA
V: TRBV10-1
J: TRBJ1-2
CDR3: CASSESRGNGYTF
DNA: TGCGCCAGCAGTGAGTCCCGGGGGAATGGCTACACCTTC

size: NA
D: NA
V: TRBV6-1
J: TRBJ2-5
CDR3: CASSERTYQETQYF
DNA: TGTGCCAGCAGTGAACGAACATATCAAGAGACCCAGTACTTC

size: NA
D: NA
V: TRBV27
J: TRBJ2-3
CDR3: CASSHKGRRQTDTQYF
DNA: TGTGCCAGCAGCCATAAAGGGCGAAGACAGACAGATACGCAGTATTTT

size: NA
D: TRBD1
V: TRBV4-1
J: TRBJ2-2
CDR3: CASSLRTGLSNTGELFF
DNA: TGCGCCAGCAGCCTCAGGACAGGTCTCTCGAACACCGGGGAGCTGTTTTTT

size: NA
D: TRBD1
V: TRBV28
J: TRBJ1-2
CDR3: CASSSPRQGANYGYTF
DNA: TGTGCCAGCAGTTCACCTAGACAGGGGGCAAACTATGGCTACACCTTC

size: NA
D: NA
V: TRBV29-1
J: TRBJ1-2
CDR3: CSVSRTGSYGYTF
DNA: TGCAGCGTTTCCAGAACCGGGTCCTACGGCTACACCTTC

size: once
D: NA
V: TRBV5-1
J: TRBJ2-5
CDR3: CASSLAGGQRQETQYF
DNA: TGCGCCAGCAGCTTGGCCGGGGGACAGAGACAAGAGACCCAGTACTTC

size: once
D: NA
V: TRBV28
J: TRBJ1-1
CDR3: CASSLWGSRGGTEAFF
DNA: TGTGCCAGCAGTTTATGGGGTTCGAGGGGAGGGACTGAAGCTTTCTTT

size: NA
D: TRBD2
V: TRBV27
J: TRBJ2-2
CDR3: CASSFLGLAGGRHDTGELFF
DNA: TGTGCCAGCAGTTTCCTCGGACTAGCGGGAGGACGTCATGACACCGGGGAGCTGTTTTTT

size: NA
D: TRBD2
V: TRBV5-1
J: TRBJ2-5
CDR3: CASGLLAGGQETQYF
DNA: TGCGCCAGCGGCCTCCTAGCGGGAGGACAAGAGACCCAGTACTTC

size: NA
D: NA
V: TRBV18
J: TRBJ1-2
CDR3: CASSPEGNYGYTF
DNA: TGTGCCAGCTCCCCCGAGGGCAACTATGGCTACACCTTC

size: NA
D: TRBD1
V: TRBV28
J: TRBJ2-3
CDR3: CASSPWTGGYIDTQYF
DNA: TGTGCCAGCAGTCCTTGGACAGGGGGCTATATAGATACGCAGTATTTT

size: NA
D: TRBD1
V: TRBV4-3
J: TRBJ1-5
CDR3: CASSHRTGDNQPQHF
DNA: TGCGCCAGCAGCCACCGGACAGGGGACAATCAGCCCCAGCATTTT

size: NA
D: TRBD1
V: TRBV10-1
J: TRBJ2-5
CDR3: CASAGQGETQYF
DNA: TGCGCCAGCGCTGGACAGGGAGAGACCCAGTACTTC

size: NA
D: NA
V: TRBV6-5
J: TRBJ1-1
CDR3: CASSYNPETAPEAFF
DNA: TGTGCCAGCAGTTATAATCCCGAGACAGCCCCTGAAGCTTTCTTT

size: NA
D: TRBD2
V: TRBV7-7
J: TRBJ2-1
CDR3: CASSLGLAGYNEQFF
DNA: TGTGCCAGCAGCTTGGGACTAGCGGGATACAATGAGCAGTTCTTC

size: NA
D: TRBD1
V: TRBV2
J: TRBJ1-4
CDR3: CASSQRGQGEKLFF
DNA: TGTGCCAGCAGTCAACGGGGACAGGGCGAAAAACTGTTTTTT

size: NA
D: NA
V: TRBV18
J: TRBJ2-7
CDR3: CASSPRQGTPSYEQYF
DNA: TGTGCCAGCTCACCAAGGCAGGGGACACCCTCCTACGAGCAGTACTTC

size: NA
D: TRBD2
V: TRBV7-2
J: TRBJ2-1
CDR3: CATLAGGPISEQFF
DNA: TGTGCCACCTTAGCGGGGGGGCCAATCAGTGAGCAGTTCTTC

size: NA
D: NA
V: TRBV6-1
J: TRBJ1-1
CDR3: CASSGWGPDTEAFF
DNA: TGTGCCAGCAGTGGGTGGGGGCCGGACACTGAAGCTTTCTTT

size: NA
D: TRBD1
V: TRBV10-1
J: TRBJ1-1
CDR3: CASSDRGRGEAFF
DNA: TGCGCCAGCAGCGACAGGGGGCGCGGTGAAGCTTTCTTT

size: NA
D: NA
V: TRBV6-5
J: TRBJ2-7
CDR3: CASSYRGGSYEQYF
DNA: TGTGCCAGCAGTTACAGAGGGGGCTCCTACGAGCAGTACTTC

size: NA
D: NA
V: TRBV7-3
J: TRBJ1-2
CDR3: CASSFRVYGYTF
DNA: TGTGCCAGCAGCTTCAGGGTTTATGGCTACACCTTC

size: NA
D: NA
V: TRBV5-4
J: TRBJ2-3
CDR3: CASSLSRGAGTDTQYF
DNA: TGTGCCAGCAGCCTCTCCAGGGGCGCCGGCACAGATACGCAGTATTTT

size: NA
D: TRBD1
V: TRBV2
J: TRBJ2-1
CDR3: CASSLTGASYNEQFF
DNA: TGTGCCAGCAGTCTGACAGGGGCATCCTACAATGAGCAGTTCTTC

size: NA
D: TRBD1
V: TRBV7-9
J: TRBJ2-1
CDR3: CASSSRDRGSVEQFF
DNA: TGTGCCAGCAGCAGCCGGGACAGGGGTTCGGTTGAGCAGTTCTTC

size: NA
D: NA
V: TRBV6-5
J: TRBJ2-2
CDR3: CASMELTGELFF
DNA: TGTGCCAGCATGGAGCTCACCGGGGAGCTGTTTTTT

size: once
D: NA
V: TRBV12-2
J: TRBJ1-3
CDR3: CASRLVSEGGSGNTIYF
DNA: TGTGCAAGTCGCTTAGTCTCTGAAGGGGGCTCTGGAAACACCATATATTTT

size: NA
D: TRBD2
V: TRBV9
J: TRBJ2-2
CDR3: CASSVRSSGGANTGELFF
DNA: TGTGCCAGCAGCGTACGATCTAGCGGGGGGGCCAACACCGGGGAGCTGTTTTTT

size: NA
D: TRBD2
V: TRBV2
J: TRBJ2-1
CDR3: CASSEGTRAGEDNEQFF
DNA: TGTGCCAGCAGTGAAGGGACTAGAGCGGGAGAGGATAATGAGCAGTTCTTC

size: NA
D: NA
V: TRBV7-2
J: TRBJ1-2
CDR3: CASSLDTPRGYTF
DNA: TGTGCCAGCAGCTTAGACACGCCTCGAGGCTACACCTTC

size: NA
D: TRBD2
V: TRBV5-1
J: TRBJ2-3
CDR3: CASSLSGRGGTDTQYF
DNA: TGCGCCAGCAGCCTCTCGGGGCGGGGGGGCACAGATACGCAGTATTTT

size: NA
D: TRBD2
V: TRBV4-3
J: TRBJ2-4
CDR3: CASSPRPGASGGAVGKNIQYF
DNA: TGCGCCAGCAGCCCTCGTCCAGGGGCTAGCGGGGGGGCCGTAGGCAAAAACATTCAGTACTTC

size: NA
D: NA
V: TRBV9
J: TRBJ1-3
CDR3: CASSVVGGTLSGNTIYF
DNA: TGTGCCAGCAGCGTAGTAGGCGGGACGCTATCTGGAAACACCATATATTTT

size: NA
D: TRBD2
V: TRBV5-1
J: TRBJ2-3
CDR3: CASSSGLAGVTDTQYF
DNA: TGCGCCAGCAGCTCGGGACTAGCGGGAGTTACAGATACGCAGTATTTT

size: NA
D: NA
V: TRBV25-1
J: TRBJ2-3
CDR3: CASSGHSGKGTDTQYF
DNA: TGTGCCAGCAGTGGGCACTCGGGGAAGGGTACAGATACGCAGTATTTT